This entry lists 19 T cell receptor beta chains sequenced from one sample in a study of cytomegalovirus exposure and HLA in healthy donors. The PCR used 60 Vbeta and 13 Jbeta primers. Produced via immunoSEQ multiplex PCR; TCRdb's table is partial and in-frame only. The sample gives about 96,000 clones, roughly 79% of which show up once; roughly 3.2% is in the top ten. Sequenced sample: PBMCs. These receptor sequences come from a female donor in good health and CMV-seropositive.

This clone was picked up a small number of times. This chain joins TRBV10-3 and TRBJ1-5; the match to TRBD1 covers 7 bases. V shed 5 bases and J 4 bases; nucleotides not matched to a gene: 8. The germline V gene has CDR1 ENHRY and CDR2 SYGVKD. The CDR3 consists of 15 residues. CDR3 sequence reads: CAISLSRDSNQPQHF. The CDR3 nucleotides are TGTGCCATCAGTCTTAGCCGGGACAGTAATCAGCCCCAGCATTTT.

This clone was seen only a few times. The rearrangement joins TRBV27 to TRBJ1-1; 10 nucleotides agree with TRBD1. CDR1 and CDR2 (germline): MNHEY, SMNVEV (reference sequence). This CDR3 region has 13 residues. Losses at the gene ends were 8 bases for V and 7 bases for J; bases not matched to a gene: 7. The CDR3 loop reads CASGTGDMGEAFF. CDR3 coding DNA: TGTGCCAGCGGGACAGGGGACATGGGTGAAGCTTTCTTT.

The chain couples TRBV10-3 to TRBJ1-2, with TRBD1 as a possible D gene (5 bases). Trimming shortened V by 4 bases and J by 5 bases, and 11 bases separated the two germline ends. Germline V lookup: CDR1 ENHRY, CDR2 SYGVKD. The CDR3 has 13 residues. CDR3 coding DNA: TGTGCCATCAGTGGAGTTGCAGGGTATGGCTACACCTTC. Protein sequence: CAISGVAGYGYTF.

A few counts support this clone. The CDR3 region has the DNA TGTGCCAGCAGCTTCAGGGTCACCGGGGAGCTGTTTTTT. This translates into CASSFRVTGELFF. The genes are TRBV5-6 and TRBJ2-2, with D possibly being TRBD1 (5 bases). CDR1 and CDR2 (germline): SGHDT, YYEEEE. V was cut by 2 bases and J by 4 bases, with 6 bases left in between. The length of the CDR3 is 13 residues.

This clone was recorded once. The chain recombines TRBV5-1 with TRBJ2-5; D is perhaps TRBD2 (5 bases). The CDR3 length is 13 residues. From germline, CDR1 is SGHRS and CDR2 YFSETQ. Trimming shortened V by 4 bases and J by 5 bases, and 12 bases separated the two germline ends. The CDR3 protein is CASSPRPGETQYF. The CDR3 DNA reads TGCGCCAGCAGCCCCCGGCCGGGGGAGACCCAGTACTTC.

The chain joins TRBV25-1 to TRBJ2-3; 7 bases match TRBD2. The CDR3 extends over 14 amino acids. The germline V gene has CDR1 MGHDK and CDR2 SYGVNS. The V and J ends lost 3 bases and 4 bases, in that order; junction bases with no gene match: 4. DNA for the CDR3: TGTGCCAGCAGTGATGGGGGAGGGGCAGATACGCAGTATTTT. Its protein product is CASSDGGGADTQYF.

J is TRBJ2-7 and V is TRBV15, with TRBD1 as a possible D gene (5 bases). This CDR3 region has 12 residues. Germline CDR1 LNHNV, CDR2 YYDKDF (reference sequence). The chain's CDR3 is CATSTDSNKDRV. The CDR3 coding sequence is TGTGCCACCAGCACCGACAGTAATAAGGACCGAGTC.

This clone has a single count. The chain combines TRBV5-1 with TRBJ2-2, with 11 bases aligning to TRBD1. Germline V gives CDR1 SGHRS, CDR2 YFSETQ. This CDR3 spans 16 amino acids. J gave up 7 bases and V 4 bases, and 9 bases lay outside the gene matches. CDR3 in DNA: TGCGCCAGCAGCATGGACAGGGGGCTCTTAGGCGGGGAGCTGTTTTTT. This translates into CASSMDRGLLGGELFF.

J is TRBJ2-3 and V is TRBV28; D remains ambiguous. Trimming shortened V by 6 bases and J by 5 bases, and 9 bases separated the two germline ends. Germline V gene lookup returns CDR1 MDHEN and CDR2 SYDVKM. The CDR3 sequence is 12 residues long. The CDR3 DNA reads TGTGCCAGCAGATGGGCCCAAGATACGCAGTATTTT. Translated: CASRWAQDTQYF.

The CDR3 bases are TGTGCCACCAGCAGAGACCCAGGAACAGTGTCCACTGAAGCTTTCTTT. This sequence encodes CATSRDPGTVSTEAFF. The chain links TRBV15 to TRBJ1-1; D uncertain. The germline V gene encodes CDR1 LNHNV and CDR2 YYDKDF (reference sequence). The V end lost 0 bases, the J end lost 4 bases, and 15 bases lay between the germline ends. The CDR3 spans 16 residues.

V usage is TRBV29-1 and J usage is TRBJ2-7, with D hard to call. The CDR3 totals 13 residues. V was cut by 1 base and J by 6 bases, with 13 bases left in between. The germline CDR1 and CDR2 sequences are SQVTM and ANQGSEA. The CDR3 sequence: CSVEGQADGEQYF. CDR3 DNA: TGCAGCGTTGAAGGGCAGGCCGATGGCGAGCAGTACTTC.

The V gene is TRBV25-1, the J gene TRBJ2-1, with D possibly TRBD1 on 7 matching bases. V was cut by 9 bases and J by 9 bases, with 15 bases left in between. The CDR3 runs 12 residues. Germline V gene data show CDR1 as MGHDK and CDR2 as SYGVNS. The CDR3 sequence is CARPTGRREQFF. The CDR3 DNA is TGTGCCAGGCCGACAGGGAGGCGTGAGCAGTTCTTC.

V and J are TRBV4-1 and TRBJ2-6; TRBD2 agrees at 9 bases. With V trimmed by 9 bases and J by 1 base, 13 bases remained unmatched. Germline V lookup: CDR1 MGHRA, CDR2 YSYEKL. CDR3 length: 18 residues. CDR3: CASQGGGRAASGANVLTF. The CDR3 DNA sequence: TGCGCCAGTCAAGGGGGCGGGAGGGCCGCGTCTGGGGCCAACGTCCTGACTTTC.

This clone has just a few counts. For the CDR3, the DNA is TGTGCCAGCAGCCCCCTCAGGAGGGCTGGGGCCAACGTCCTGACTTTC. Its translation: CASSPLRRAGANVLTF. The chain joins TRBV14 to TRBJ2-6; D is possibly TRBD2 (6 bases). Germline CDR1 is SGHDN and CDR2 is FVKESK. V lost 4 bases and J 2 bases, leaving 12 bases between the germline ends. The length of the CDR3 is 16 residues.

V usage is TRBV30 and J usage is TRBJ1-2; no definite D call. Germline V gene lookup returns CDR1 GTSNPN and CDR2 SVGIG (reference sequence). The V end lost 2 bases, the J end lost 4 bases, and 14 bases lay between the germline ends. CDR3 length equals 14 residues. The CDR3 DNA sequence: TGTGCCTGGAGTCCAAGTTGGAGGGCCTATGGCTACACCTTC. It codes for CAWSPSWRAYGYTF.

CDR3 DNA sequence: TGTGCCAGCAGAAGGACAGGGCACCAGTTCTTC. Its translation is CASRRTGHQFF. The J gene is TRBJ2-1, the V gene TRBV2, with 8 positions matching TRBD1. Germline CDR1 is SNHLY and CDR2 is FYNNEI. The CDR3 extends over 11 amino acids. V gave up 6 bases and J gave up 13 bases; unmatched junction bases: 5.

The genes are TRBV7-3 and TRBJ1-2; 10 bases map to TRBD1. Germline assignment: CDR1 SGHTA and CDR2 FQGTGA. V lost 5 bases to trimming and J lost 5 bases; unmatched junction nucleotides: 2. The CDR3 has 13 residues. As DNA, the CDR3 is TGTGCCAGCAGCGAGGACAGGGGGTATGGCTACACCTTC. This translates into CASSEDRGYGYTF.

This clone was recorded only once. The V gene is TRBV19, the J gene TRBJ2-7; D is possibly TRBD2 (5 bases). Trimming stripped 4 bases from V and 1 base from J, with 8 bases between. Germline V CDR1 and CDR2: LNHDA, SQIVND (reference sequence). This CDR3 contains 13 residues. As DNA, the CDR3 is TGTGCCAGTAGTAGAAGAGGGTCCTACGAGCAGTACTTC. It translates to CASSRRGSYEQYF.

The chain recombines TRBV30 with TRBJ2-2; 9 nucleotides line up with TRBD1. The CDR3 covers 14 residues. CDR1 is GTSNPN, CDR2 SVGIG, per germline (reference sequence). V was pared by 8 bases and J by 9 bases, with 13 bases of the junction left unmatched. CDR3 amino acids: CALKQGALLRELFF. For the CDR3, the DNA is TGTGCCCTCAAACAGGGGGCCCTTCTCCGGGAGCTGTTTTTT.